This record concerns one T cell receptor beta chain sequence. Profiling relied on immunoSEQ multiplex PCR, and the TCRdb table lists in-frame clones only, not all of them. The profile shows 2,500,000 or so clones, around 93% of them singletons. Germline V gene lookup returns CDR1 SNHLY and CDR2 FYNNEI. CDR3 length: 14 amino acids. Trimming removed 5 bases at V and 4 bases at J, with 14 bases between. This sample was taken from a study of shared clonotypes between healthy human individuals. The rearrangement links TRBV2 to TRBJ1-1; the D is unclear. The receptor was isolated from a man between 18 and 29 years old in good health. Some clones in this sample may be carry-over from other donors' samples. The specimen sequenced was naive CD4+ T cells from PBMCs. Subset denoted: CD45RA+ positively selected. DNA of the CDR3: TGTGCCAGCAGTCCTTTCAGTGGGGTCACTGAAGCTTTCTTT. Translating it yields CASSPFSGVTEAFF.